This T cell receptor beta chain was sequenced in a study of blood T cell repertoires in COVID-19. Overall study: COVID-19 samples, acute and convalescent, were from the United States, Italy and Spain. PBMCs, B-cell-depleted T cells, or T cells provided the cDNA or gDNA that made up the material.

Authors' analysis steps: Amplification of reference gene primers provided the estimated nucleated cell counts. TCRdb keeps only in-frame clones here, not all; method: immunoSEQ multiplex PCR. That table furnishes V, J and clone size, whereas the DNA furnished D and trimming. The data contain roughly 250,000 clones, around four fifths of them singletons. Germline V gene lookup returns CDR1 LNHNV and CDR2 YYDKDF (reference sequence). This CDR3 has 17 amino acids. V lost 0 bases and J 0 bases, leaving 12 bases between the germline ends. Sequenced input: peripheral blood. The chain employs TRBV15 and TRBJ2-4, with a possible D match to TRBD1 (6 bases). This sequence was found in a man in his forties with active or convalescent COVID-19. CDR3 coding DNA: TGTGCCACCAGCAGAGATAAGGGGGAACTAGCCAAAAACATTCAGTACTTC. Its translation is CATSRDKGELAKNIQYF. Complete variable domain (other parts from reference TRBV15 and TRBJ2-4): DAMVIQNPRYQVTQFGKPVTLSCSQTLNHNVMYWYQQKSSQAPKLLFHYYDKDFNNEADTPDNFQSRRPNTSFCFLDIRSPGLGDTAMYLCATSRDKGELAKNIQYFGAGTRLSVL.